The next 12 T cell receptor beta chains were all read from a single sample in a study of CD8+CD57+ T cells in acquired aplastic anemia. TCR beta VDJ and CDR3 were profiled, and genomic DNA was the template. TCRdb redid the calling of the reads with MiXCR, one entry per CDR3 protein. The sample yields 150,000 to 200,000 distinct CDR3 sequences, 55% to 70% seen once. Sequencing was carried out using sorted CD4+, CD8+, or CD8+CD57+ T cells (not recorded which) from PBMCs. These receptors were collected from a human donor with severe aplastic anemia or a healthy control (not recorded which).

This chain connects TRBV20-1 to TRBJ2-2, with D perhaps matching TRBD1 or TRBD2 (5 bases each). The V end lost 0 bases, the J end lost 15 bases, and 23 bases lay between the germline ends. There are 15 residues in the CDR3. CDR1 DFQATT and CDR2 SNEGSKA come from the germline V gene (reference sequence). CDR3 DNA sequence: TGCAGTGCTAGAGAGGGGGTGTTTCCGTGGCAACCATTGTTTTTT. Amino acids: CSAREGVFPWQPLFF.

CDR3 amino acids: CSAREYLDGYTF. The CDR3 nucleotides read TGCAGTGCTAGGGAGTACCTCGATGGCTACACCTTC. The chain carries TRBV20-1 and TRBJ1-2, with D uncertain. Deletions cut 3 bases from V and 6 bases from J, with 11 bases between. The CDR3 has 12 residues. CDR1 and CDR2 (germline): DFQATT, SNEGSKA (reference sequence).

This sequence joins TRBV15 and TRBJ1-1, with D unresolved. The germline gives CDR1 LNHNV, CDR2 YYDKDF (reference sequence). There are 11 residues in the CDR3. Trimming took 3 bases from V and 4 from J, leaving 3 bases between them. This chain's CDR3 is CATSSPTEAFF. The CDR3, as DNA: TGTGCCACCAGCAGTCCCACTGAAGCTTTCTTT.

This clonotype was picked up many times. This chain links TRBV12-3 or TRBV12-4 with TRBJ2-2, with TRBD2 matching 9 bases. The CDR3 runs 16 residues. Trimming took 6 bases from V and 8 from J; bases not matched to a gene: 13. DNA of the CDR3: TGTGCCAGCAGACCCAAGGGACTAGCAACCGATGGGGAGCTGTTTTTT. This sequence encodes CASRPKGLATDGELFF.

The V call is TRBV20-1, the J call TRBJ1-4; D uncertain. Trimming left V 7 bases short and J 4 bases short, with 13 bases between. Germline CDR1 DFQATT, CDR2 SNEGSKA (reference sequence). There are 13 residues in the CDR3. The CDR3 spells CSVLDGINEKLFF. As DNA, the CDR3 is TGCAGTGTTTTGGACGGGATTAATGAAAAACTGTTTTTT.

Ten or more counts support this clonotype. The CDR3 protein is CASWQAPQETQYF. The CDR3 region has the DNA TGCGCCAGCTGGCAGGCGCCACAAGAGACCCAGTACTTC. The chain carries TRBV5-1 and TRBJ2-5; D gene unclear. Per the germline V gene, CDR1 is SGHRS and CDR2 is YFSETQ. V lost 7 bases and J lost 2, with 12 bases in between. CDR3 size: 13 residues.

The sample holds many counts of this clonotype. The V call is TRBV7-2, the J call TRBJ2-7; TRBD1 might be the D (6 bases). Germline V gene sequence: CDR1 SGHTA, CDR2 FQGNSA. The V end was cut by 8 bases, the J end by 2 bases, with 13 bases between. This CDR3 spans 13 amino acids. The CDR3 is CASGNRDTYEQYF. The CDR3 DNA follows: TGTGCCAGCGGAAACAGGGACACCTACGAGCAGTACTTC.

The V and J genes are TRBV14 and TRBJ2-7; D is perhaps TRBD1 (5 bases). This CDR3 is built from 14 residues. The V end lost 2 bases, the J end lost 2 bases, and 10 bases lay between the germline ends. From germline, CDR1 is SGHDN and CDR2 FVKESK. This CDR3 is CASSQWAGPYEQYF. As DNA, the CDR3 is TGTGCCAGCAGCCAATGGGCAGGGCCCTACGAGCAGTACTTC. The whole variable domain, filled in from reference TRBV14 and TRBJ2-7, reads EAGVTQFPSHSVIEKGQTVTLRCDPISGHDNLYWYRRVMGKEIKFLLHFVKESKQDESGMPNNRFLAERTGGTYSTLKVQPAELEDSGVYFCASSQWAGPYEQYFGPGTRLTVT.

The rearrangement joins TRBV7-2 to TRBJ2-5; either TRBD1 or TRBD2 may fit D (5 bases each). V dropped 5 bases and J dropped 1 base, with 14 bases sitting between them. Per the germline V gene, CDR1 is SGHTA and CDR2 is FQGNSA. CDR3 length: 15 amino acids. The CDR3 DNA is TGTGCCAGCAGCGTATTAGGTGGGGGCCAAGAGACCCAGTACTTC. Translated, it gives CASSVLGGGQETQYF.

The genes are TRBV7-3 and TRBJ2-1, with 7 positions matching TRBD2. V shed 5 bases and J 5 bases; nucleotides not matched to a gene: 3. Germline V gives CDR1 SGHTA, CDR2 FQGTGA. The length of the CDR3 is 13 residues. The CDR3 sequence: CASSRDYHNEQFF. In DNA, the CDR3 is TGTGCCAGCAGCCGGGACTACCACAATGAGCAGTTCTTC.

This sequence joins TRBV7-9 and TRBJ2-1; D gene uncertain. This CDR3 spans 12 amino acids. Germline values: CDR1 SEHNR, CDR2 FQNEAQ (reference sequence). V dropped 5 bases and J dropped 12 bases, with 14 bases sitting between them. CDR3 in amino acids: CASSTVTGVQFF. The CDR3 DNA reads TGTGCCAGCAGCACTGTGACGGGTGTGCAGTTCTTC.

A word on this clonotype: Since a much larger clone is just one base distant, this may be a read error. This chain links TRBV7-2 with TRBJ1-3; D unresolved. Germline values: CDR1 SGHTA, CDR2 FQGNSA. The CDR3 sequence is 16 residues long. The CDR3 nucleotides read TGTGTCAGCAGCCCACATGAGACGGGCACTGGAAACACCATATATTTT. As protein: CVSSPHETGTGNTIYF.